The present TCR beta chain was sequenced within a study of cytomegalovirus exposure and HLA in healthy donors. Trimming took 0 bases from V and 5 from J; bases not matched to a gene: 9. This CDR3 is built from 16 residues. The germline V gene encodes CDR1 SGHRS and CDR2 YFSETQ. The repertoire was sequenced with immunoSEQ multiplex PCR; TCRdb's copy has only in-frame clones and lacks some. The sample yields some 210,000 clones, 70% to 90% seen once. This receptor was taken from a woman under 30 in good health and CMV-seronegative. The sequencing input was PBMCs. This chain uses TRBV5-1 with TRBJ2-5; 8 nucleotides align to TRBD1. The CDR3 nucleotides are TGCGCCAGCAGCTTGGAGCAGGGGGCGATCGGTGAGACCCAGTACTTC. Amino acids: CASSLEQGAIGETQYF.